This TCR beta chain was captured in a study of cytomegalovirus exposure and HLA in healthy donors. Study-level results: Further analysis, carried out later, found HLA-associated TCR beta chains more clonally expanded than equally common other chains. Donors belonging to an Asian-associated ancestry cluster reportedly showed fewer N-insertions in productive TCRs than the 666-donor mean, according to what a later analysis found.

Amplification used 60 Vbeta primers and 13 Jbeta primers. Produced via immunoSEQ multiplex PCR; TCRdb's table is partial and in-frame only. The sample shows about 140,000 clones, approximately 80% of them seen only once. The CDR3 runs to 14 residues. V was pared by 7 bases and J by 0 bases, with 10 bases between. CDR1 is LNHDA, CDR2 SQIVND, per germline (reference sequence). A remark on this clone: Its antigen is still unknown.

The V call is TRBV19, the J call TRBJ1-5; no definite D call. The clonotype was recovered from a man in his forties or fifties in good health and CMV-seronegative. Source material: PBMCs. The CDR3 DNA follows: TGTGCCAGTACCCCAGCGGATAGCAATCAGCCCCAGCATTTT. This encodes CASTPADSNQPQHF.